This T cell receptor (beta chain) was sequenced for a study of T cell changes during pregnancy in multiple sclerosis. TCRdb's table, derived via immunoSEQ multiplex PCR, lists solely in-frame clones and lacks some. The table has some 55,000 clones, 91% seen once; the top ten hold approximately 1%. The TCR was taken from a female donor in good health, enrolled as a control in a pregnancy study. Sequences were derived from peripheral blood, sampled after pregnancy.

The CDR3 loop is CASSQVGSGDGANVLTF. The CDR3 DNA follows: TGCGCCAGCAGCCAAGTTGGGTCAGGGGATGGGGCCAACGTCCTGACTTTC. The chain combines TRBV4-3 with TRBJ2-6, with D possibly matching TRBD1 (6 bases). There are 17 residues in the CDR3. From germline, CDR1 is LGHNA and CDR2 YSLEER. The V gene lost 1 base and the J gene lost 3 bases, with 13 bases spanning the gap.